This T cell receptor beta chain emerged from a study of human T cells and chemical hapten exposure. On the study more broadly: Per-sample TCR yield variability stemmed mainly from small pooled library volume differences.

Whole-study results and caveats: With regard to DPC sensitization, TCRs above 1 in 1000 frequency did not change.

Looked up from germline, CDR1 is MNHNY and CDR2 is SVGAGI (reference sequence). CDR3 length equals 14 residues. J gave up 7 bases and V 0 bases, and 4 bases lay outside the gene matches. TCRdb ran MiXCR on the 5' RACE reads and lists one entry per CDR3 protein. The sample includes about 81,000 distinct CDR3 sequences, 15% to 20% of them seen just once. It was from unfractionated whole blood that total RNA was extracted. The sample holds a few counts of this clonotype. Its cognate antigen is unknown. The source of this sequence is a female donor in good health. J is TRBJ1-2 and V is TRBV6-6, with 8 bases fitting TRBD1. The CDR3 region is CASSYSQGAGGYTF. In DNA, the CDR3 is TGTGCCAGCAGTTACTCCCAGGGGGCCGGTGGCTACACCTTC.